A single T cell receptor (beta chain) is shown here with its context. Trimming took 4 bases from V and 4 from J; bases not matched to a gene: 5. This CDR3 contains 15 residues. Germline V gene lookup returns CDR1 SGDLS and CDR2 YYNGEE. The sample is drawn from a study of blood T cell repertoires in COVID-19. Overall study context: Spain, Italy and the United States supplied samples that represented acute and convalescent COVID-19. In each case, the material was cDNA or gDNA derived from T cells, B-cell-depleted T cells, or PBMCs.

Study processing details: Amplification of reference gene primers provided the estimated nucleated cell counts. Generated by immunoSEQ multiplex PCR, the TCRdb table keeps only in-frame clones and is missing some. The V and J calls and clone size are taken from that table; D and trimming were inferred from the DNA. In the table there are 95,000 to 150,000 clones, over 75% of which are singletons. Sequencing used peripheral blood. The genes are TRBV9 and TRBJ2-1; 10 bases align to TRBD2. The source is a man aged 55 to 70 with active or convalescent COVID-19. CDR3 amino acids: CASSPSGRGYNEQFF. Here the CDR3 DNA reads TGTGCCAGCAGCCCAAGCGGGAGGGGGTACAATGAGCAGTTCTTC.